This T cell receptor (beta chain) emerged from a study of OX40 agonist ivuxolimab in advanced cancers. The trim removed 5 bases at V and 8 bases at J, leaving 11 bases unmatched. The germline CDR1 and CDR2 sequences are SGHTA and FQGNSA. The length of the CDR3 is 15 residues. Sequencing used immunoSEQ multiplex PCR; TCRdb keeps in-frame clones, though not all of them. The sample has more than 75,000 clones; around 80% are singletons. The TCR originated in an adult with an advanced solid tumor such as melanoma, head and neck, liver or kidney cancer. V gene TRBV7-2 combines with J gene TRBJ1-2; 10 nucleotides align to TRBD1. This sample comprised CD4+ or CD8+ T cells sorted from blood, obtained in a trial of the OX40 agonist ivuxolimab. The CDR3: CASSTWTGGMAGYTF. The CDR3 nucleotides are TGTGCCAGCAGCACCTGGACAGGGGGAATGGCCGGCTACACCTTC.